These 18 T cell receptor beta chains share one sample of origin, sequenced in a study of tumor-infiltrating lymphocytes in glioblastoma multiforme. TCRB libraries came from RNA via three nested multiplex PCR rounds. From the multiplex PCR reads, TCRdb called clonotypes with MiXCR, one entry per CDR3 protein. This sample has under 35,000 distinct CDR3 sequences, with under 70% found just once. The sequenced material came from brain tumor tissue. Receptors originate from a male donor with glioblastoma.

As to this clonotype: The conserved final phenylalanine or tryptophan is absent from the CDR3, which likely points to a read error. This rearrangement joins TRBV20-1 to TRBJ2-3, with 8 bases aligning to TRBD1. Germline assignment: CDR1 DFQATT and CDR2 SNEGSKA (reference sequence). The CDR3 extends over 13 amino acids. V gave up 5 bases and J gave up 5 bases; unmatched junction bases: 6. CDR3: CSAQQGVLDTQYL. The CDR3 DNA reads as TGCAGTGCTCAACAGGGGGTTTTAGATACGCAGTATTTG.

A word on this clonotype: A read error may explain this, as a much larger clone is one base away. This rearrangement joins TRBV28 to TRBJ2-4; 14 bases line up with TRBD2. With V trimmed by 7 bases and J by 16 bases, 12 bases remained unmatched. CDR1 is MDHEN, CDR2 SYDVKM, per germline. The CDR3 is made up of 14 amino acids. CDR3 sequence: CASNQNTGTSGGYF. CDR3 in DNA: TGTGCCAGCAATCAAAATACCGGGACTAGCGGGGGCTACTTC. Full variable domain (missing parts from reference TRBV28 and TRBJ2-4): DVKVTQSSRYLVKRTGEKVFLECVQDMDHENMFWYRQDPGLGLRLIYFSYDVKMKEKGDIPEGYSVSREKKERFSLILESASTNQTSMYLCASNQNTGTSGGYFGAGTRLSVL.

Of note for this clonotype: One end of the junction varies from germline; a read error may be responsible. This sequence joins TRBV10-3 and TRBJ2-1; 11 bases line up with TRBD2. Germline V gives CDR1 ENHRY, CDR2 SYGVKD. This CDR3 has 17 residues. The CDR3 bases are TGTGTCATCAGTGATCCCACTAGCGGGAGCATCTACAATGAGCAGTTCTTC. Protein product: CVISDPTSGSIYNEQFF.

A note on this clonotype: A much larger clone differs from this one at a single base, so this may be a read error. The rearrangement uses TRBV4-1 and TRBJ2-4; 10 nucleotides agree with TRBD1. The germline CDR1 and CDR2 sequences are MGHRA and YSYEKL. This CDR3 comprises 16 residues. The chain's CDR3 is CASRQPGQGAKNIQYF. For the CDR3, the DNA is TGCGCCAGCCGCCAACCGGGACAGGGGGCCAAAAACATTCAGTACTTC.

In regard to this clonotype: A clone one base away is much larger, so this may be a read error. The chain has TRBV5-1 and TRBJ2-7, with D tentatively TRBD1 (6 bases). The V end lost 7 bases, the J end lost 7 bases, and 24 bases lay between the germline ends. CDR3 length: 15 residues. Germline V gene lookup returns CDR1 SGHRS and CDR2 YFSETQ. CDR3 protein: CASVRLDRLLEEQYF. The CDR3 nucleotides read TGCGCCAGCGTCCGATTGGACAGATTGCTTGAAGAGCAGTACTTC.

This clonotype has at least ten counts. The chain uses TRBV10-2 and TRBJ2-3; D is unresolved. V was shortened by 0 bases and J by 4 bases, with 11 bases between the two germline ends. The germline CDR1 and CDR2 sequences are WSHSY and SAAADI. This CDR3 comprises 15 residues. CDR3 DNA: TGCGCCAGCAGTGAGTCCGACGGGTTTGCAGATACGCAGTATTTT. Translated: CASSESDGFADTQYF.

The rearrangement joins TRBV14 to TRBJ2-2; no definite D call. Germline CDR1 and CDR2: SGHDN and FVKESK. The CDR3 extends over 14 amino acids. V lost 1 base and J lost 4, with 7 bases in between. DNA of the CDR3: TGTGCCAGCAGCCAAGCCAGAAGCACCGGGGAGCTGTTTTTT. Translating it yields CASSQARSTGELFF. Filled out from reference TRBV14 and TRBJ2-2, the complete variable domain reads EAGVTQFPSHSVIEKGQTVTLRCDPISGHDNLYWYRRVMGKEIKFLLHFVKESKQDESGMPNNRFLAERTGGTYSTLKVQPAELEDSGVYFCASSQARSTGELFFGEGSRLTVL.

The chain has TRBV6-5 and TRBJ2-2, with D unresolved. Germline lookup yields CDR1 MNHEY and CDR2 SVGAGI. With 1 base removed from V and 9 bases from J, the gap between germline ends came to 12 bases. The CDR3 has 14 residues. DNA for the CDR3: TGTGCCAGCAGTTACTATCGGCAGATCCGGGAGCTGTTTTTT. The encoded protein is CASSYYRQIRELFF.

Many counts were recorded for this clonotype. This chain uses TRBV29-1 with TRBJ2-5; D ambiguous. Germline CDR1 and CDR2: SQVTM and ANQGSEA. CDR3 length: 11 amino acids. V lost 2 bases, J lost 4 bases, and 5 bases lay in between. The CDR3 loop is CSVEIIETQYF. The DNA for the CDR3 is TGCAGCGTTGAAATAATAGAGACCCAGTACTTC.

The genes are TRBV12-5 and TRBJ2-7; D remains unclear. Germline V gene data show CDR1 as LGHNT and CDR2 as FRNRAP. The CDR3 contains 18 residues. Trimming stripped 2 bases from V and 9 bases from J, with 29 bases between. The CDR3 protein is CASGLIPVLGLERAVQYF. CDR3 nucleotides: TGTGCTAGTGGTTTGATACCGGTCCTGGGCCTCGAAAGGGCCGTGCAGTACTTC.

Points on this clonotype: Since no conserved phenylalanine or tryptophan closes the CDR3, a read error is the likely cause. The chain couples TRBV4-2 to TRBJ2-3, with TRBD2 matching over 7 bases. Trimming cost V 0 bases and J 6 bases; bases outside gene matches: 9. The CDR3 covers 16 residues. The germline V gene encodes CDR1 LGHNA and CDR2 YNFKEQ. DNA of the CDR3: TGTGCCAGCAGCCAAGAGACCCGGGGAGGGGCGGATACGCAGTATTCT. Protein: CASSQETRGGADTQYS.

On this clonotype: At one end the junction does not follow the germline gene, possibly because of a read error. The genes are TRBV20-1 and TRBJ2-1; the match to TRBD2 covers 8 bases. Germline CDR1 and CDR2: DFQATT and SNEGSKA (reference sequence). The CDR3 runs 12 residues. For the CDR3, the DNA is TGCAGTTCTAGAGTTAGCGGGAATGAGCGGTTCTTC. Translating it yields CSSRVSGNERFF.

As concerns this clonotype: Given the absence of the conserved phenylalanine or tryptophan at the CDR3 end, a read error is likely. The rearrangement joins TRBV20-1 to TRBJ2-1; 11 bases align to TRBD2. The length of the CDR3 is 14 residues. The germline CDR1 and CDR2 sequences are DFQATT and SNEGSKA (reference sequence). CDR3 in amino acids: CNATLAGVLYEQFS. The DNA for the CDR3 is TGCAATGCTACACTAGCGGGAGTGTTGTATGAGCAGTTCTCC.

The sample holds many counts of this clonotype. The rearrangement uses TRBV4-3 and TRBJ2-2; 9 bases are a match to TRBD1. The CDR3 runs 15 residues. The V gene's germline CDR1 is LGHNA and CDR2 YSLEER. With V trimmed by 3 bases and J by 6 bases, 5 bases remained unmatched. CDR3 region: CASSHHDRGAGELFF. The CDR3 DNA sequence: TGCGCCAGCAGCCACCATGACAGGGGGGCCGGGGAGCTGTTTTTT.

The V and J genes are TRBV20-1 and TRBJ2-3; 7 nucleotides line up with TRBD1. CDR1 and CDR2 from the germline V gene are DFQATT and SNEGSKA (reference sequence). The CDR3 loop spans 17 amino acids. With 5 bases clipped from V and 0 bases from J, the junction kept 14 bases outside the gene matches. The CDR3 loop reads CSAPDLRQGYSTDTQYF. Written as DNA, the CDR3 is TGCAGTGCTCCCGATCTACGACAGGGATATAGCACAGATACGCAGTATTTT.

With regard to this clonotype: At one of its ends the junction is not consistent with the germline gene, which may arise from a read error. The CDR3 reads CSVWPPMSETQCF. The DNA of the CDR3 is TGCAGTGTGTGGCCCCCGATGAGCGAGACGCAGTGTTTT. The chain carries TRBV20-1 and TRBJ2-3; D is ambiguous. Germline V lookup: CDR1 DFQATT, CDR2 SNEGSKA (reference sequence). The CDR3 runs to 13 residues.

The chain recombines TRBV6-5 with TRBJ2-5, with D perhaps TRBD2 (5 bases). The germline V gene encodes CDR1 MNHEY and CDR2 SVGAGI. V lost 7 bases and J 2 bases, leaving 26 bases between the germline ends. This CDR3 is 18 amino acids long. CDR3 DNA: TGTGCCAGCAAGAAAGGTAGTGCGACTATCGGAAGACAAGAGACCCAGTACTTC. Translating gives CASKKGSATIGRQETQYF.

This clonotype was detected only a few times. The rearrangement links TRBV29-1 to TRBJ1-1; D remains ambiguous. CDR1 SQVTM and CDR2 ANQGSEA come from the germline V gene. The ends were cut back, 7 bases at V and 1 base at J, with 10 bases in the middle. The CDR3 spans 12 residues. CDR3 amino acids: CSAHDGNTEAFF. CDR3 DNA sequence: TGCAGCGCCCACGACGGGAACACTGAAGCTTTCTTT.